The source of this TCR beta chain is a study of blood T cells in healthy people across ages. This clonotype was seen a handful of times. No antigen is known for it. CDR1 is SGHTA and CDR2 is FQGNSA in the germline V gene. Trimming cost V 3 bases and J 2 bases; bases outside gene matches: 5. This CDR3 spans 15 amino acids. Findings and limits, study-wide: Estimated diversity across one million T cells was deemed an underestimate.

Sample-barcoded 5' priming and a J-beta primer mix drove a second PCR of roughly 6 to 12 cycles. TCRdb passed the 5' RACE reads through MiXCR, listing each CDR3 protein once. Of around 1,500,000 distinct CDR3 sequences listed, 35% to 45% are singletons. This chain joins TRBV7-2 and TRBJ2-5; 8 nucleotides align to TRBD2. The clonotype originates from a woman aged 18-30 years in good health. The sequenced sample consisted of blood. The CDR3 DNA reads as TGTGCCAGCAGCTTTAGCGGGGCCCTTCAAGAGACCCAGTACTTC. It translates to CASSFSGALQETQYF.